This T cell receptor beta chain is from a study of blood T cell repertoires in COVID-19. On the study more broadly: COVID-19 samples from acute and convalescent phases originated in the United States, Italy and Spain.

In the original analysis: Reference gene primer amplification in the assay estimated nucleated cell counts. Some clones are missing from TCRdb's copy, which holds only in-frame ones; the method was immunoSEQ multiplex PCR. V, J and clone size reflect that table, while D and trimming were determined from the DNA. The sample has 250,000 to 350,000 clones, 70% to 90% seen once. Losses at the gene ends were 5 bases for V and 5 bases for J; bases not matched to a gene: 7. CDR3 length: 14 residues. The germline gives CDR1 GTSNPN, CDR2 SVGIG (reference sequence). Recruited during active infection, patients (from Seattle) were subsequently followed longitudinally.

Input material: peripheral blood. This chain uses TRBV30 with TRBJ1-1, with 11 bases matching TRBD1. This TCR derives from a human donor with COVID-19, enrolled during active disease. The donor label of this sample is uncertain. CDR3 residues: CAWGGTGGQTEAFF. CDR3 in DNA: TGTGCCTGGGGAGGGACAGGGGGTCAGACTGAAGCTTTCTTT.